What follows is one TCR beta chain and its context. The entry originates in a study of cytomegalovirus exposure and HLA in healthy donors. PCR amplification relied on 60 Vbeta primers (plus 13 Jbeta primers). TCRdb keeps only in-frame clones here, not all; method: immunoSEQ multiplex PCR. The table lists 80,000 to 100,000 clones, about 68% of them singletons. The CDR3 consists of 16 residues. Unmatched junction bases numbered 9, after V lost 4 bases and J lost 4 bases. The V gene's germline CDR1 is MNHEY and CDR2 SVGAGI. Material for sequencing was PBMCs. The receptor's source is a man aged 25 to 40 in good health and CMV-seropositive. This chain joins TRBV6-5 and TRBJ1-4; 7 bases fit TRBD1. CDR3: CASSLQGGRVNEKLFF. CDR3 nucleotides: TGTGCCAGCAGTTTACAAGGGGGCCGGGTTAATGAAAAACTGTTTTTT.